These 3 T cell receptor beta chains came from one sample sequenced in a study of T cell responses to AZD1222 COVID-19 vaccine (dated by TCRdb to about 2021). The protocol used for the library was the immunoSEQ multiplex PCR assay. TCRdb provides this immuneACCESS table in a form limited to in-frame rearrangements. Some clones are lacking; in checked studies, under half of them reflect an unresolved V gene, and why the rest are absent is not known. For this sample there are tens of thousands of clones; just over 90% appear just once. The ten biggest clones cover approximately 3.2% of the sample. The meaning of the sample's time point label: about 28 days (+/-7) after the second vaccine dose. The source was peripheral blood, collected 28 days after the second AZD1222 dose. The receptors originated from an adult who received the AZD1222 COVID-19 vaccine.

The CDR3 DNA reads TGTGCCAGCAGCTTAGATTATAGAGACCCGGACCGTGAAGCTTTCTTT. It encodes CASSLDYRDPDREAFF. This sequence joins TRBV11-3 and TRBJ1-1; D is unclear. This CDR3 is built from 16 residues. The V end was cut by 0 bases, the J end by 7 bases, with 18 bases between. CDR1 and CDR2 (germline): SGHNT, YENEEA.

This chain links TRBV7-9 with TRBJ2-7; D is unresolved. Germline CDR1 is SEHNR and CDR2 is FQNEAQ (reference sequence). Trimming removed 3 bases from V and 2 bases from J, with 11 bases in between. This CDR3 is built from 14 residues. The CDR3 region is CASSFRTATYEQYF. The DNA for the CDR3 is TGTGCCAGCAGCTTCCGGACGGCGACCTACGAGCAGTACTTC.

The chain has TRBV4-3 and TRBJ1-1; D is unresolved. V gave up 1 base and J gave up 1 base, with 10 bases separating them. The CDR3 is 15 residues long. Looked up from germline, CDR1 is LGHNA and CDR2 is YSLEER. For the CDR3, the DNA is TGCGCCAGCAGCCAAGGGACGACTGGGAACACTGAAGCTTTCTTT. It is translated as CASSQGTTGNTEAFF.